Presented here are 29 T cell receptor beta chains from one specimen sequenced in a study of T cells in Graves' hyperthyroidism and ophthalmopathy. The investigators amplified TCR beta CDR3 regions from RNA transcripts. Using the HTBI primer set, a first-round RT-PCR was run on the TCR CDR3. In TCRdb, the multiplex PCR reads were re-called with MiXCR into one record per CDR3 protein. The sample lists 650,000 to 750,000 distinct CDR3 sequences, 14% occurring once. Sequenced input: blood. The receptors come from a young woman with Graves' hyperthyroidism.

The rearrangement joins TRBV7-9 to TRBJ2-6; D gene uncertain. This CDR3 has 16 residues. Trimming removed 8 bases at V and 4 bases at J, with 18 bases between. CDR1 and CDR2 (germline): SEHNR, FQNEAQ (reference sequence). Here the CDR3 reads CASPPRDGVGANVLTF. The DNA for the CDR3 is TGTGCCAGCCCCCCCCGCGATGGGGTAGGGGCCAACGTCCTGACTTTC.

This clonotype was observed a handful of times. CDR3 residues: CASEGHSYEQYF. Here the CDR3 DNA reads TGTGCCAGCGAGGGACATTCCTACGAGCAGTACTTC. The gene calls are TRBV6-1 and TRBJ2-7; maybe TRBD1 (6 bases). CDR1 and CDR2 (germline): MNHNS, SASEGT. Trimming stripped 8 bases from V and 1 base from J, with 9 bases between. The CDR3 consists of 12 residues.

This clonotype was counted at least ten times. The genes are TRBV11-2 and TRBJ2-7; no clear D gene. Germline CDR1 and CDR2: SGHAT and FQNNGV. The CDR3 has 12 amino acids. With 2 bases removed from V and 2 bases from J, the gap between germline ends came to 4 bases. The CDR3 here is CASSLLTYEQYF. CDR3 coding DNA: TGTGCCAGCAGCTTACTCACCTACGAGCAGTACTTC.

A few counts support this clonotype. This rearrangement joins TRBV4-3 to TRBJ2-7; 9 nucleotides match TRBD1. The germline CDR1 and CDR2 sequences are LGHNA and YSLEER. V lost 2 bases and J lost 2; bases outside the gene matches: 4. The CDR3 contains 15 residues. The CDR3 DNA is TGCGCCAGCAGCCAATTTGGGACAGGGACCTACGAGCAGTACTTC. Amino acids: CASSQFGTGTYEQYF.

The rearrangement joins TRBV12-3 or TRBV12-4 to TRBJ2-5, with 8 bases fitting TRBD1. The junction had 7 bases not matched to a gene; V was cut back by 6 bases and J by 1 base. There are 15 residues in the CDR3. CDR3 sequence (DNA): TGTGCCAGCAGGACGACAGGGGACGCCCAAGAGACCCAGTACTTC. This encodes CASRTTGDAQETQYF.

There are a few counts of this clonotype. The V call is TRBV5-5, the J call TRBJ1-6, with D unclear. The CDR3 length is 15 residues. Germline V CDR1 and CDR2: SGHKS, YYEKEE (reference sequence). The V end lost 2 bases, the J end lost 4 bases, and 10 bases lay between the germline ends. The DNA for the CDR3 is TGTGCCAGCAGCTTTTCGGACGGTTATAATTCACCCCTCCACTTT. Translated: CASSFSDGYNSPLHF.

The V and J genes are TRBV2 and TRBJ1-1, with TRBD1 matching 9 bases. The trim removed 6 bases at V and 2 bases at J, leaving 4 bases unmatched. Per germline, CDR1 SNHLY and CDR2 FYNNEI. The length of the CDR3 is 14 residues. The CDR3 spells CASRSDRGNTEAFF. Here the CDR3 DNA reads TGTGCCAGCAGATCGGACAGGGGCAACACTGAAGCTTTCTTT.

This clonotype was observed at least ten times. V usage is TRBV10-3 and J usage is TRBJ2-1, with D possibly being TRBD1 (6 bases). From germline, CDR1 is ENHRY and CDR2 SYGVKD. The CDR3 covers 13 residues. Trimming shortened V by 4 bases and J by 6 bases, and 10 bases separated the two germline ends. The CDR3 sequence: CAISARQVNEQFF. The CDR3 bases are TGTGCCATCAGTGCAAGACAGGTCAATGAGCAGTTCTTC.

There are a few counts of this clonotype. V usage is TRBV4-1 and J usage is TRBJ2-2; D ambiguous. Germline V gene data show CDR1 as MGHRA and CDR2 as YSYEKL. The CDR3 sequence is 14 residues long. The germline V and J ends were trimmed by 1 base and 5 bases, with 8 bases remaining between them. In DNA form, the CDR3 reads TGCGCCAGCAGCCAAGTCGTGGGGACCGGGGAGCTGTTTTTT. Translation gives CASSQVVGTGELFF.

This clonotype has ten or more counts. Mismatch with germline at one junction end may stem from a read error. The chain has TRBV7-7 and TRBJ2-3, with 7 bases matching TRBD2. This CDR3 has 15 amino acids. Germline CDR1 is SSHAT and CDR2 is FNYEAQ (reference sequence). CDR3 in amino acids: CASSLSKRGSDTQYF. The CDR3 DNA reads TGTGCTAGCAGCTTAAGCAAGCGGGGATCAGATACGCAGTATTTT. Full variable domain (rest looked up from reference TRBV7-7 and TRBJ2-3): GAGVSQSPRYKVTKRGQDVTLRCDPISSHATLYWYQQALGQGPEFLTYFNYEAQPDKSGLPSDRFSAERPEGSISTLTIQRTEQRDSAMYRCASSLSKRGSDTQYFGPGTRLTVL.

The rearrangement links TRBV7-9 to TRBJ2-7; 7 bases match TRBD2. Germline V gives CDR1 SEHNR, CDR2 FQNEAQ (reference sequence). The CDR3 loop spans 14 amino acids. V dropped 5 bases and J dropped 2; count of bases not matched to a gene: 6. The CDR3 reads CASSRGSWTYEQYF. CDR3 DNA: TGTGCCAGCAGCCGCGGGAGTTGGACCTACGAGCAGTACTTC.

This clonotype came up many times. The V and J genes are TRBV18 and TRBJ1-1; D gene ambiguous. The V gene's germline CDR1 is KGHSH and CDR2 LQKENI. This CDR3 contains 15 residues. The germline V and J ends were trimmed by 2 bases and 11 bases, with 21 bases remaining between them. The CDR3 reads CASSPKGIRGAAAFF. The CDR3 DNA is TGTGCCAGCTCACCAAAAGGCATTCGAGGCGCCGCGGCTTTCTTT. Looking up the rest from reference TRBV18 and TRBJ1-1 gives the full variable domain: NAGVMQNPRHLVRRRGQEARLRCSPMKGHSHVYWYRQLPEEGLKFMVYLQKENIIDESGMPKERFSAEFPKEGPSILRIQQVVRGDSAAYFCASSPKGIRGAAAFFGQGTRLTVV.

This clonotype was recorded at least ten times. The chain recombines TRBV18 with TRBJ1-1, with D tentatively TRBD1 (6 bases). Germline CDR1 is KGHSH and CDR2 is LQKENI. The CDR3 is 15 amino acids. V was shortened by 2 bases and J by 7 bases, with 17 bases between the two germline ends. As DNA, the CDR3 is TGTGCCAGCTCACCATCAAGAGGGGGAACCAATGAAGCTTTCTTT. Translating gives CASSPSRGGTNEAFF.

The chain is built from TRBV12-3 or TRBV12-4 and TRBJ2-3, with D perhaps matching TRBD2 (6 bases). Trimming took off 3 bases at V and 0 bases at J, with 13 bases between the two ends. This CDR3 spans 16 amino acids. CDR3 coding DNA: TGTGCCAGCAGTTTTCCCGAAAGCGGGAGCACAGATACGCAGTATTTT. It is translated as CASSFPESGSTDTQYF.

A few counts support this clonotype. The chain uses TRBV15 and TRBJ2-7; D gene uncertain. The CDR3 totals 14 residues. V was trimmed by 1 base and J by 9 bases, leaving 16 bases between them. Germline lookup yields CDR1 LNHNV and CDR2 YYDKDF (reference sequence). In DNA form, the CDR3 reads TGTGCCACCAGCAGAGTGGACCGCAGAGAGGTGCAGTACTTC. Protein sequence: CATSRVDRREVQYF.

The table lists this clonotype with many counts. This chain joins TRBV7-2 and TRBJ2-1; D is possibly TRBD2 (6 bases). The germline gives CDR1 SGHTA, CDR2 FQGNSA. Deletions cut 1 base from V and 2 bases from J, with 12 bases between. The CDR3 has 16 residues. CDR3 in amino acids: CASSLVGGATYNEQFF. In nucleotides, the CDR3 is TGTGCCAGCAGCTTAGTAGGCGGGGCTACCTACAATGAGCAGTTCTTC.

The V call is TRBV6-2 or TRBV6-3, the J call TRBJ1-2; possibly TRBD1 for D (6 bases). The CDR3 consists of 16 residues. V was pared by 6 bases and J by 7 bases, with 24 bases between. CDR1 is MNHEY and CDR2 is SVGEGT in the germline V gene. The CDR3, as DNA: TGTGCCAGCAGCTACGGCGAGGGCAGGGGCAGAGGTGGCTACACCTTC. The encoded protein is CASSYGEGRGRGGYTF.

This clonotype has ten or more counts. The V call is TRBV28, the J call TRBJ2-2; tentatively, D is TRBD2 (6 bases). The ends were cut back, 7 bases at V and 5 bases at J, with 20 bases in the middle. Germline CDR1 is MDHEN and CDR2 is SYDVKM. The CDR3 runs 16 residues. This CDR3 is CASTVHPIGTTGELFF. In DNA form, the CDR3 reads TGTGCCAGCACCGTTCATCCAATAGGGACTACCGGGGAGCTGTTTTTT.

This sequence joins TRBV28 and TRBJ2-1; 8 positions agree with TRBD2. The J segment lost 2 bases and the V segment lost 7 bases, leaving 7 bases of the junction unmatched. This CDR3 region has 15 residues. Germline V gives CDR1 MDHEN, CDR2 SYDVKM. Here the CDR3 DNA reads TGTGCCAGCAATTGGGGACTAGGTCCCTACAATGAGCAGTTCTTC. This sequence encodes CASNWGLGPYNEQFF.

This clonotype was recorded at least ten times. The gene calls are TRBV6-2 or TRBV6-3 and TRBJ2-5; 15 nucleotides agree with TRBD2. CDR1 and CDR2 from the germline V gene are MNHEY and SVGEGT. J was trimmed by 4 bases and V by 2 bases; bases with no gene match: 8. This CDR3 comprises 18 residues. CDR3 residues: CASSYRLGLAGGGETQYF. The CDR3 DNA reads as TGTGCCAGCAGTTACCGACTGGGACTAGCGGGAGGAGGAGAGACCCAGTACTTC.

This clonotype was detected a few times. V and J are TRBV12-3 or TRBV12-4 and TRBJ1-2, with D hard to call. The CDR3 is made up of 14 amino acids. The V and J ends lost 5 bases and 4 bases respectively, with 14 bases between them. The CDR3 here is CASSNRRAGYGYTF. CDR3 DNA sequence: TGTGCCAGCAGTAATCGCAGAGCCGGCTATGGCTACACCTTC.

This chain uses TRBV28 with TRBJ2-7; D uncertain. V lost 5 bases and J lost 7, with 15 bases in between. The CDR3 runs to 13 residues. CDR1 and CDR2 from the germline V gene are MDHEN and SYDVKM. CDR3 protein: CASSLGFLREQYF. The CDR3 nucleotides are TGTGCCAGCAGTCTGGGTTTCCTACGAGAGCAGTACTTC.

This clonotype was recorded many times. The rearrangement links TRBV7-9 to TRBJ2-3, with 10 nucleotides matching TRBD2. In germline, CDR1 is SEHNR, CDR2 FQNEAQ (reference sequence). The CDR3 has 17 amino acids. V lost 4 bases to trimming and J lost 2 bases; unmatched junction nucleotides: 9. CDR3 DNA sequence: TGTGCCAGCAGCTCCACCTTAGCGGGAGGTCTCACAGATACGCAGTATTTT. Protein: CASSSTLAGGLTDTQYF.

The sample holds many counts of this clonotype. The J gene is TRBJ2-1, the V gene TRBV7-9, with 7 bases that match TRBD1. J lost 9 bases, V lost 4 bases, and 9 bases had no gene match. Germline V gives CDR1 SEHNR, CDR2 FQNEAQ (reference sequence). CDR3 size: 14 residues. CDR3 coding DNA: TGTGCCAGCAGCTCAGGCTACAGGGGCCCTGAGCAGTTCTTC. As protein: CASSSGYRGPEQFF.

This clonotype was detected ten times or more. V and J are TRBV7-2 and TRBJ1-4; D is uncertain. This CDR3 is 14 amino acids long. From germline, CDR1 is SGHTA and CDR2 FQGNSA. Trimming took off 7 bases at V and 7 bases at J, with 16 bases between the two ends. The chain's CDR3 is CASTNRLLGEKLFF. Here the CDR3 DNA reads TGTGCCAGCACCAATCGGCTACTAGGTGAAAAACTGTTTTTT.

The table lists this clonotype with many counts. CDR3 protein: CASSPMLGNPGHQPQHF. In nucleotides, the CDR3 is TGTGCCAGCAGCCCCATGTTGGGGAATCCTGGCCATCAGCCCCAGCATTTT. The V call is TRBV28, the J call TRBJ1-5; no reliable D call. CDR1 MDHEN and CDR2 SYDVKM come from the germline V gene. The V gene lost 6 bases and the J gene lost 5 bases, with 23 bases spanning the gap. The CDR3 is 17 amino acids.

This clonotype was found many times. J is TRBJ2-5 and V is TRBV11-2, with D unresolved. V shed 2 bases and J shed 4 bases, with 14 bases lying between them. CDR1 is SGHAT, CDR2 FQNNGV, per germline. This CDR3 has 15 residues. The CDR3 region has the DNA TGTGCCAGCAGCTTACTCTTTGCGGCCCGAGAGACCCAGTACTTC. It is translated as CASSLLFAARETQYF.

This chain uses TRBV6-5 with TRBJ2-6; TRBD1 matches 7 bases. The CDR3 consists of 18 residues. V shed 0 bases and J 0 bases; nucleotides not matched to a gene: 5. CDR1 is MNHEY, CDR2 SVGAGI, per germline. CDR3 nucleotides: TGTGCCAGCAGTTACTCTTCCAGGGGGATCTCTGGGGCCAACGTCCTGACTTTC. It yields the protein CASSYSSRGISGANVLTF.

A remark on this clonotype: An end of the junction does not agree with germline; a read error may underlie this. CDR3 region: CASSLTGMVNEQFF. In DNA, the CDR3 is TGTGCCAGCAGCCTAACAGGGATGGTAAATGAGCAGTTCTTC. The rearrangement uses TRBV7-3 and TRBJ2-1; a weak D match, TRBD1 (6 bases). Germline loops: CDR1 SGHTA, CDR2 FQGTGA. There are 14 residues in the CDR3.